One sample yielded the 27 T cell receptor beta chains listed below, sequenced in a study of shared clonotypes between healthy human individuals. Generated by immunoSEQ multiplex PCR, the TCRdb table keeps only in-frame clones and is missing some. The sample consists of over 1.5 million clones, approximately 98% of them appearing once. The sequenced sample consisted of naive CD4+ T cells sorted from blood. The sample's subset: CD45RA+ positively selected. These receptors were collected from a man aged 25 to 45 in good health.

The chain employs TRBV7-6 and TRBJ2-5; 9 bases map to TRBD2. CDR1 is SGHVS and CDR2 is FNYEAQ in the germline V gene. The V segment lost 3 bases and the J segment 4 bases; nucleotides outside the gene matches: 0. CDR3 size: 13 residues. The CDR3 loop reads CASSFSGRETQYF. DNA of the CDR3: TGTGCCAGCAGCTTTAGCGGGAGAGAGACCCAGTACTTC. The full variable domain, completed using reference TRBV7-6 and TRBJ2-5, is GAGVSQSPRYKVTKRGQDVALRCDPISGHVSLYWYRQALGQGPEFLTYFNYEAQQDKSGLPNDRFSAERPEGSISTLTIQRTEQRDSAMYRCASSFSGRETQYFGPGTRLLVL.

The V and J genes are TRBV4-1 and TRBJ1-2, with D hard to call. V was shortened by 8 bases and J by 1 base, with 17 bases between the two germline ends. Germline V gives CDR1 MGHRA, CDR2 YSYEKL. The length of the CDR3 is 15 residues. The CDR3 sequence is CASAEGMWINYGYTF. CDR3 coding DNA: TGCGCCAGCGCCGAGGGAATGTGGATTAACTATGGCTACACCTTC.

A single count supports this clone. The genes are TRBV7-9 and TRBJ1-1, with TRBD1 identical over 9 bases. V was clipped by 5 bases and J by 5 bases; unmatched bases: 6. This CDR3 has 14 amino acids. Per germline, CDR1 SEHNR and CDR2 FQNEAQ (reference sequence). CDR3 sequence reads: CASSTRDRVTEAFF. The CDR3 nucleotides are TGTGCCAGCAGCACCCGGGACAGGGTAACTGAAGCTTTCTTT.

This sequence joins TRBV6-5 and TRBJ1-1; D may be TRBD1 (5 bases). Germline V gene lookup returns CDR1 MNHEY and CDR2 SVGAGI. V shed 2 bases and J shed 0 bases, with 13 bases lying between them. The CDR3 covers 16 residues. CDR3 loop: CASSYGAGIMNTEAFF. The CDR3 nucleotides are TGTGCCAGCAGTTACGGGGCAGGGATAATGAACACTGAAGCTTTCTTT.

In DNA, the CDR3 is TGTGCCACCAGCAGGGGCTCCGGGAGGGAGAGCTCCTACGAGCAGTACTTC. This gives the protein CATSRGSGRESSYEQYF. This chain links TRBV15 with TRBJ2-7; 8 bases are a match to TRBD2. The length of the CDR3 is 17 residues. The germline V gene has CDR1 LNHNV and CDR2 YYDKDF (reference sequence). With V trimmed by 3 bases and J by 0 bases, 10 bases remained unmatched.

This chain uses TRBV7-3 with TRBJ2-1; D is possibly TRBD2 (5 bases). The CDR3 covers 16 residues. Germline V gives CDR1 SGHTA, CDR2 FQGTGA. V was cut by 4 bases and J by 6 bases, with 19 bases left in between. DNA of the CDR3: TGTGCCAGCAGCTCTGGGTGGGAGCGTCCCCTCAATGAGCAGTTCTTC. Amino acid sequence: CASSSGWERPLNEQFF.

A single count supports this clone. The V gene is TRBV25-1, the J gene TRBJ2-7; TRBD2 matches at 7 bases. The junction had 8 bases not matched to a gene; V was cut back by 6 bases and J by 6 bases. In germline, CDR1 is MGHDK, CDR2 SYGVNS. The CDR3 extends over 13 amino acids. The CDR3 nucleotides read TGTGCCAGCAGAGCGGGACTACCGCCCGAGCAGTACTTC. This gives the protein CASRAGLPPEQYF.

The rearrangement uses TRBV7-9 and TRBJ2-7; D unclear. The CDR3 is 13 amino acids. CDR1 and CDR2 from the germline V gene are SEHNR and FQNEAQ (reference sequence). Trimming took 2 bases from V and 1 from J, leaving 6 bases between them. The CDR3 loop reads CASSLMGSYEQYF. The CDR3 nucleotides are TGTGCCAGCAGCTTAATGGGGTCCTACGAGCAGTACTTC.

The CDR3 spells CASSSLGGSTDTQYF. Written as DNA, the CDR3 is TGTGCCAGCAGCTCCCTGGGTGGTTCCACAGATACGCAGTATTTT. The chain carries TRBV7-9 and TRBJ2-3; D gene unclear. Looked up from germline, CDR1 is SEHNR and CDR2 is FQNEAQ (reference sequence). CDR3 length: 15 residues. V lost 4 bases to trimming and J lost 2 bases, with 13 bases between them.

This sequence joins TRBV6-1 and TRBJ2-5; D is ambiguous. The CDR3 consists of 14 residues. Germline CDR1 and CDR2: MNHNS and SASEGT. Trimming took 1 base from V and 0 from J, leaving 6 bases between them. The DNA of the CDR3 is TGTGCCAGCAGTGAAGTGGGCTACCAAGAGACCCAGTACTTC. Encoded protein: CASSEVGYQETQYF.

The V and J genes are TRBV18 and TRBJ1-3; D is undetermined. V dropped 6 bases and J dropped 5 bases, with 17 bases sitting between them. Germline V gene lookup returns CDR1 KGHSH and CDR2 LQKENI. CDR3 length: 15 residues. For the CDR3, the DNA is TGTGCCAGCTCCCAAACGCCACCTTCCCGAAACACCATATATTTT. This translates into CASSQTPPSRNTIYF.

This chain links TRBV6-1 with TRBJ1-1; D is possibly TRBD1 (6 bases). Per germline, CDR1 MNHNS and CDR2 SASEGT. Trimming shortened V by 5 bases and J by 7 bases, and 11 bases separated the two germline ends. This CDR3 comprises 12 residues. The CDR3 loop reads CASSMGHGEAFF. The CDR3 DNA sequence: TGTGCCAGCAGTATGGGACACGGTGAAGCTTTCTTT.

The rearrangement joins TRBV27 to TRBJ2-6, with D possibly being TRBD1 (6 bases). The V gene lost 3 bases and the J gene lost 0 bases, with 18 bases spanning the gap. The CDR3 is made up of 19 amino acids. Germline loops: CDR1 MNHEY, CDR2 SMNVEV (reference sequence). For the CDR3, the DNA is TGTGCCAGCAGTTTCCGACAAGGGACAACTTCCTCTGGGGCCAACGTCCTGACTTTC. Encoded protein: CASSFRQGTTSSGANVLTF.

The chain carries TRBV9 and TRBJ2-1; D ambiguous. The CDR3 length is 16 residues. Germline V gene sequence: CDR1 SGDLS, CDR2 YYNGEE. Trimming pared 4 bases from V and 6 bases from J, leaving 20 bases between. The CDR3 protein is CASSPRGEGWGNEQFF. The CDR3 nucleotides are TGTGCCAGCAGCCCACGAGGAGAAGGATGGGGCAATGAGCAGTTCTTC.

V gene TRBV6-4 combines with J gene TRBJ2-3, with D unresolved. CDR3 length: 13 amino acids. Germline CDR1 MRHNA, CDR2 SNTAGT. V was shortened by 4 bases and J by 0 bases, with 5 bases between the two germline ends. The CDR3 here is CASSGESTDTQYF. For the CDR3, the DNA is TGTGCCAGCAGTGGAGAAAGCACAGATACGCAGTATTTT.

This sequence joins TRBV4-2 and TRBJ2-2; D assignment may be TRBD1 or TRBD2 (5 bases each). The CDR3 runs 17 residues. Germline CDR1 is LGHNA and CDR2 is YNFKEQ. Trimming shortened V by 0 bases and J by 0 bases, and 11 bases separated the two germline ends. The CDR3 loop is CASSQDNEGTNTGELFF. DNA for the CDR3: TGTGCCAGCAGCCAAGATAACGAGGGGACGAACACCGGGGAGCTGTTTTTT.

The rearrangement links TRBV5-6 to TRBJ1-1; D uncertain. From germline, CDR1 is SGHDT and CDR2 YYEEEE. CDR3 length: 15 residues. V was pared by 2 bases and J by 1 base, with 12 bases between. CDR3 sequence reads: CASSFVVLRNTEAFF. The CDR3 nucleotides read TGTGCCAGCAGCTTTGTCGTCCTGCGGAACACTGAAGCTTTCTTT. Full variable domain (missing parts from reference TRBV5-6 and TRBJ1-1): DAGVTQSPTHLIKTRGQQVTLRCSPKSGHDTVSWYQQALGQGPQFIFQYYEEEERQRGNFPDRFSGHQFPNYSSELNVNALLLGDSALYLCASSFVVLRNTEAFFGQGTRLTVV.

This chain uses TRBV5-1 with TRBJ2-3; maybe TRBD2 (6 bases). The germline CDR1 and CDR2 sequences are SGHRS and YFSETQ. V shed 3 bases and J shed 0 bases, with 11 bases lying between them. CDR3 size: 15 residues. In nucleotides, the CDR3 is TGCGCCAGCAGCTCGATCGGGAGAAGCACAGATACGCAGTATTTT. It codes for CASSSIGRSTDTQYF. Variable domain in full (rest from reference TRBV5-1 and TRBJ2-3): KAGVTQTPRYLIKTRGQQVTLSCSPISGHRSVSWYQQTPGQGLQFLFEYFSETQRNKGNFPGRFSGRQFSNSRSEMNVSTLELGDSALYLCASSSIGRSTDTQYFGPGTRLTVL.

This clone has just one count. The chain recombines TRBV18 with TRBJ1-2; D remains ambiguous. Trimming pared 2 bases from V and 0 bases from J, leaving 10 bases between. This CDR3 spans 15 amino acids. Per germline, CDR1 KGHSH and CDR2 LQKENI. The CDR3 coding sequence is TGTGCCAGCTCACCAAAGCCTGAAGCTAACTATGGCTACACCTTC. The encoded protein is CASSPKPEANYGYTF. Together with reference TRBV18 and TRBJ1-2, the CDR3 gives the full variable domain: NAGVMQNPRHLVRRRGQEARLRCSPMKGHSHVYWYRQLPEEGLKFMVYLQKENIIDESGMPKERFSAEFPKEGPSILRIQQVVRGDSAAYFCASSPKPEANYGYTFGSGTRLTVV.

Here the CDR3 DNA reads TGTGCCAGCAGCTTTACCGGGACTAGGGCCAACGAGCAGTACTTC. It is translated as CASSFTGTRANEQYF. The chain carries TRBV5-4 and TRBJ2-7; 8 bases are shared with TRBD2. The germline V gene has CDR1 SGHNT and CDR2 YYREEE (reference sequence). Germline trimming cut 2 bases from V and 5 bases from J; bases unmatched to any gene: 9. The CDR3 contains 15 residues.

The chain recombines TRBV2 with TRBJ1-2; D is unclear. The CDR3 is 14 residues long. The V gene's germline CDR1 is SNHLY and CDR2 FYNNEI. V dropped 5 bases and J dropped 5 bases, with 15 bases sitting between them. The CDR3 DNA is TGTGCCAGCAGTAAGGACGGGTTAGATTATGGCTACACCTTC. Translating gives CASSKDGLDYGYTF.

The chain is built from TRBV7-9 and TRBJ2-7; D unresolved. Trimming removed 5 bases from V and 0 bases from J, with 14 bases in between. In germline, CDR1 is SEHNR, CDR2 FQNEAQ (reference sequence). CDR3 size: 15 residues. The CDR3 coding sequence is TGTGCCAGCAGCCGAGTGGGCGGTAGCTCCTACGAGCAGTACTTC. Protein: CASSRVGGSSYEQYF.

This chain joins TRBV10-2 and TRBJ2-7, with no clear D. The CDR3 totals 16 residues. The germline V gene encodes CDR1 WSHSY and CDR2 SAAADI. Trimming removed 7 bases at V and 2 bases at J, with 21 bases between. CDR3 loop: CASKGQNLNLTYEQYF. The DNA for the CDR3 is TGCGCCAGCAAGGGTCAGAATTTGAACCTTACCTACGAGCAGTACTTC.

The chain recombines TRBV2 with TRBJ2-2; no reliable D call. V was cut by 7 bases and J by 4 bases, with 7 bases left in between. The CDR3 is 12 residues long. Germline-derived CDR1 and CDR2 are SNHLY and FYNNEI. This CDR3 reads CASTQFTGELFF. CDR3 in DNA: TGTGCCAGCACCCAGTTCACCGGGGAGCTGTTTTTT.

The chain is built from TRBV5-1 and TRBJ2-2, with D possibly matching TRBD1 (6 bases). Looked up from germline, CDR1 is SGHRS and CDR2 is YFSETQ. V was shortened by 4 bases and J by 5 bases, with 18 bases between the two germline ends. There are 16 residues in the CDR3. CDR3 sequence reads: CASSGEPGVSTGELFF. DNA of the CDR3: TGCGCCAGCAGCGGGGAGCCAGGGGTATCGACCGGGGAGCTGTTTTTT.

The chain is built from TRBV18 and TRBJ1-5; maybe TRBD1 (5 bases). The V gene's germline CDR1 is KGHSH and CDR2 LQKENI. This CDR3 is 16 amino acids long. Between the trimmed V and J ends, which lost 0 bases and 2 bases, there was a span of 11 bases. The CDR3 nucleotides read TGTGCCAGCTCACCACCGTTGGGGCAGGGCAATCAGCCCCAGCATTTT. Its translation: CASSPPLGQGNQPQHF. Together with reference TRBV18 and TRBJ1-5, the CDR3 gives the full variable domain: NAGVMQNPRHLVRRRGQEARLRCSPMKGHSHVYWYRQLPEEGLKFMVYLQKENIIDESGMPKERFSAEFPKEGPSILRIQQVVRGDSAAYFCASSPPLGQGNQPQHFGDGTRLSIL.

This clone appeared a single time. The identical CDR3 is also encoded by other nucleotide sequences in the sample. This chain connects TRBV7-9 to TRBJ2-1; 11 bases align to TRBD1. CDR1 SEHNR and CDR2 FQNEAQ come from the germline V gene (reference sequence). The CDR3 covers 15 residues. V trimming: 4 bases; J trimming: 4 bases; junction bases outside the gene matches: 3. CDR3 nucleotide sequence: TGTGCCAGCAGCTCCGGGACAGGGGGGTACAATGAGCAGTTCTTC. It translates to CASSSGTGGYNEQFF.